The rows below give T cell receptor beta chains drawn from one sample of a study of blood T cell repertoires in COVID-19. Repertoires were generated with immunoSEQ multiplex PCR, while TCRdb's copy carries only in-frame clones and drops some. The data contain 100,000 to 150,000 clones, approximately 86% of them seen just once; the ten biggest clones take up around 10%. Sequenced: peripheral blood. The source is a woman aged 70-85 years with COVID-19, enrolled during active disease. CDR3s include the opening cysteine and the closing phenylalanine or tryptophan. A D gene is named only where the DNA matches it firmly. Where a row states a size, it is once, few, many or the class of an expanded clone; other rows omit it.

j_call | v_call | d_call | clone_size | cdr3_aa | cdr3_nt
TRBJ2-1 | TRBV7-9 | TRBD2 | . | CASSLERGGHNEQFF | TGTGCCAGCAGCTTAGAGCGGGGGGGCCACAATGAGCAGTTCTTC
TRBJ1-1 | TRBV5-4 | . | . | CASSLPFSGKGNTEAFF | TGTGCCAGCAGCCTACCGTTCTCGGGTAAAGGTAACACTGAAGCTTTCTTT
TRBJ2-7 | TRBV5-1 | TRBD1 | once | CASSSGTGVIGEQYF | TGCGCCAGCAGTTCCGGGACAGGGGTAATAGGCGAGCAGTACTTC
TRBJ1-5 | TRBV18 | . | . | CASSPRDDSNQPQHF | TGTGCCAGCTCACCCAGGGATGATAGCAATCAGCCCCAGCATTTT
TRBJ1-5 | TRBV6-5 | . | . | CASSYTRGPNQPQHF | TGTGCCAGCAGTTACACGCGGGGGCCCAATCAGCCCCAGCATTTT
TRBJ1-5 | TRBV28 | . | . | CASRPRGALKPQHF | TGTGCCAGCAGGCCCCGGGGGGCTTTGAAGCCCCAGCATTTT
TRBJ1-1 | TRBV5-5 | TRBD1 | . | CASSLERGLSPEAFF | TGTGCCAGCAGCTTGGAAAGGGGGCTGTCCCCTGAAGCTTTCTTT
TRBJ1-2 | TRBV30 | . | . | CAGHGVGYTF | TGTGCCGGGCACGGGGTCGGCTACACCTTC
TRBJ1-6 | TRBV27 | . | . | CASSSSRDTYNSPLHF | TGTGCCAGCAGTTCGTCCCGGGACACCTATAATTCACCCCTCCACTTT
TRBJ2-2 | TRBV3-1/TRBV3-2 | . | . | CASSQEARGELFF | TGTGCCAGCAGCCAAGAAGCCCGCGGGGAGCTGTTTTTT
TRBJ2-7 | TRBV6-2/TRBV6-3 | . | . | CASSPAGRTAQQYF | TGTGCCAGCAGTCCCGCCGGCCGGACAGCCCAGCAGTACTTC
TRBJ2-1 | TRBV27 | TRBD1 | . | CASSLSGQGPYNEQFF | TGTGCCAGCAGTTTATCCGGACAGGGGCCCTACAATGAGCAGTTCTTC
TRBJ1-5 | TRBV5-4 | . | . | CASSIYGTLNQPQHF | TGTGCCAGCAGCATTTACGGGACATTAAATCAGCCCCAGCATTTT
TRBJ2-1 | TRBV5-1 | TRBD2 | . | CASGRGGLTYNEQFF | TGCGCCAGCGGCCGTGGGGGACTAACGTACAATGAGCAGTTCTTC
TRBJ1-4 | TRBV25-1 | TRBD1 | once | CASSDPRQGSNEKLFF | TGTGCCAGCAGTGACCCAAGACAGGGCAGTAATGAAAAACTGTTTTTT
TRBJ1-5 | TRBV5-6 | . | . | CASSLGVRNQPQHF | TGTGCCAGCAGCTTAGGGGTGAGGAATCAGCCCCAGCATTTT
TRBJ2-1 | TRBV19 | . | . | CASSIDVGAYNEQFF | TGTGCCAGTAGTATAGATGTAGGGGCTTACAATGAGCAGTTCTTC
TRBJ1-1 | TRBV18 | TRBD1 | . | CASSQQGIGTEAFF | TGTGCCAGCTCACAACAGGGGATTGGGACTGAAGCTTTCTTT
TRBJ1-6 | TRBV19 | . | . | CASSTRGDSPLHF | TGTGCCAGTAGTACCAGGGGTGATTCACCCCTCCACTTT
TRBJ2-1 | TRBV5-4 | TRBD1 | . | CASSLVGRGLNNEQFF | TGTGCCAGCAGCTTGGTGGGCAGGGGGCTCAACAATGAGCAGTTCTTC
TRBJ1-5 | TRBV7-2 | . | . | CASSQGGGYYQPQHF | TGTGCCAGCAGCCAAGGGGGGGGATACTATCAGCCCCAGCATTTT
TRBJ2-7 | TRBV6-5 | . | . | CASRPGGGAYEQYF | TGTGCCAGCAGACCCGGAGGGGGGGCCTACGAGCAGTACTTC
TRBJ2-2 | TRBV4-2 | TRBD1 | once | CASSPGTGSNTGELFF | TGTGCCAGCAGCCCAGGGACAGGGTCCAACACCGGGGAGCTGTTTTTT
TRBJ1-6 | TRBV2 | . | . | CASSVGVRDYSPLHF | TGTGCCAGCAGTGTAGGAGTAAGAGACTATTCACCCCTCCACTTT
TRBJ1-5 | TRBV11-1 | . | . | CASSPGSAGQPQHF | TGTGCCAGCAGCCCTGGATCGGCGGGACAGCCCCAGCATTTT
TRBJ2-6 | TRBV10-2 | . | . | CASSESRVYSSGANVLTF | TGCGCCAGCAGTGAGTCGAGGGTGTATTCCTCTGGGGCCAACGTCCTGACTTTC
TRBJ1-1 | TRBV12-3/TRBV12-4 | . | . | CASSPGNTEAFF | TGTGCCAGCAGTCCGGGGAACACTGAAGCTTTCTTT
TRBJ1-5 | TRBV27 | TRBD1 | . | CASSLVQGEPQHF | TGTGCCAGCAGTTTAGTACAGGGGGAGCCCCAGCATTTT
TRBJ1-6 | TRBV5-4 | . | . | CASAVGGINSPLHF | TGTGCCAGCGCCGTTGGGGGGATAAATTCACCCCTCCACTTT
TRBJ1-1 | TRBV7-8 | . | . | CASSLIGVYAFF | TGTGCCAGCAGCTTAATAGGAGTTTATGCTTTCTTT
TRBJ2-1 | TRBV19 | . | . | CASSINPATRNKLF | TGTGCCAGTAGTATAAACCCGGCAACTAGGAATAAGCTCTTC
TRBJ1-2 | TRBV27 | TRBD1 | . | CASSPGTGVSGYTF | TGTGCCAGCAGTCCCGGGACAGGGGTTAGTGGCTACACCTTC
TRBJ2-5 | TRBV11-2 | TRBD1 | few | CASSLEGWTGQETQYF | TGTGCCAGCAGCTTAGAAGGGTGGACAGGGCAAGAGACCCAGTACTTC
TRBJ1-6 | TRBV27 | TRBD1 | . | CASSTYRGVHSPLHF | TGTGCCAGCAGTACATACAGGGGTGTTCATTCACCCCTCCACTTT
TRBJ1-1 | TRBV10-3 | . | . | CAISESDREAFF | TGTGCCATCAGTGAGTCTGACAGGGAAGCTTTCTTT
TRBJ1-6 | TRBV15 | . | . | CATSIDNSYNSPLHF | TGTGCCACCAGCATAGACAACTCCTATAATTCACCCCTCCACTTT
TRBJ2-5 | TRBV5-1 | . | . | CASSLRGGEETQYF | TGCGCCAGCAGCTTGAGGGGGGGAGAAGAGACCCAGTACTTC
TRBJ1-3 | TRBV28 | . | . | CASRPLGGGAGNTIYF | TGTGCCAGCAGACCCCTAGGGGGGGGTGCTGGAAACACCATATATTTT
TRBJ2-7 | TRBV5-1 | . | . | CASSLGRGSSYEQYF | TGCGCCAGCAGCTTAGGCAGGGGTAGCTCCTACGAGCAGTACTTC
TRBJ2-2 | TRBV5-6 | TRBD1 | . | CASSPDRGVNTGELFF | TGTGCCAGCAGCCCCGACAGGGGAGTAAACACCGGGGAGCTGTTTTTT
TRBJ2-5 | TRBV5-6 | . | . | CASSLGWGGPQETQYF | TGTGCCAGCAGCTTGGGGTGGGGGGGCCCTCAAGAGACCCAGTACTTC
TRBJ2-2 | TRBV11-2 | TRBD2 | . | CASSLFGTSEPSNTGELFF | TGTGCCAGCAGCTTATTTGGGACTAGCGAACCGTCGAACACCGGGGAGCTGTTTTTT
TRBJ1-1 | TRBV15 | TRBD1 | . | CATSSPDRGTEAFF | TGTGCCACCAGCAGCCCCGACAGGGGAACTGAAGCTTTCTTT
TRBJ2-3 | TRBV14 | TRBD2 | . | CASSQDESSGADTQYF | TGTGCCAGCAGCCAAGATGAGTCTAGCGGGGCCGATACGCAGTATTTT
TRBJ1-1 | TRBV5-1 | . | . | CASSFSTVSTEAFF | TGCGCCAGCAGCTTTTCTACAGTAAGCACTGAAGCTTTCTTT